The text below deals with one T cell receptor (beta chain). This entry belongs to a study of T cell responses to AZD1222 COVID-19 vaccine. Trimming removed 0 bases from V and 4 bases from J, with 9 bases in between. Per the germline V gene, CDR1 is SGDLS and CDR2 is YYNGEE. The CDR3 extends over 14 amino acids. The data were produced by immunoSEQ multiplex PCR, yet TCRdb's version contains in-frame clones alone and is incomplete. This table has 250,000 to 300,000 clones, 94% appearing once. This receptor was obtained from an adult who received the AZD1222 COVID-19 vaccine. This sample comprised peripheral blood, obtained 28 days after the second AZD1222 dose. The gene calls are TRBV9 and TRBJ2-3; D is unclear. CDR3 loop: CASSVVGHPDTQYF. CDR3 DNA sequence: TGTGCCAGCAGCGTAGTAGGTCACCCAGATACGCAGTATTTT. Based on the CDR3 plus reference TRBV9 and TRBJ2-3, the full variable domain is DSGVTQTPKHLITATGQRVTLRCSPRSGDLSVYWYQQSLDQGLQFLIQYYNGEERAKGNILERFSAQQFPDLHSELNLSSLELGDSALYFCASSVVGHPDTQYFGPGTRLTVL.